Shown below are 32 T cell receptor beta chains from a single sample sequenced in a study of identical twins. TCRdb processed the 5' RACE reads anew with MiXCR; each CDR3 protein has one entry. The sample lists around 490,000 distinct CDR3 sequences; about 16% were seen once. The same sample was also used in a study of yellow fever vaccine responses in identical twins.

What was sequenced was CD4+ T cells sorted from blood. These receptors were taken from a woman younger than 30 in good health.

This chain connects TRBV23-1 to TRBJ2-4, with TRBD2 identical over 8 bases. TRBV23-1 is an ORF, with its function uncertain. Trimming cost V 8 bases and J 0 bases; bases outside gene matches: 12. The CDR3 is 17 residues long. The CDR3 region has the DNA TGCGCCAGCTCTCAAAGCGGGGGACCCCTAGCCAAAAACATTCAGTACTTC. It specifies CASSQSGGPLAKNIQYF.

This chain uses TRBV29-1 with TRBJ2-5, with a tentative D call TRBD2 (5 bases). Germline V gene sequence: CDR1 SQVTM, CDR2 ANQGSEA. The CDR3 is 13 amino acids. V gave up 7 bases and J gave up 5 bases, with 17 bases separating them. In nucleotides, the CDR3 is TGCAGCGGCGGGCCCCGGCTAGTCGAGACCCAGTACTTC. The encoded protein is CSGGPRLVETQYF.

The rearrangement joins TRBV12-3 or TRBV12-4 to TRBJ2-7, with unresolved D. V was pared by 3 bases and J by 5 bases, with 8 bases between. The CDR3 is 12 amino acids. In nucleotides, the CDR3 is TGTGCCAGCAGTTTTGGTCGGGACGAGCAGTACTTC. Its translation: CASSFGRDEQYF.

V gene TRBV7-8 combines with J gene TRBJ2-3; 10 bases agree with TRBD2. Germline V CDR1 and CDR2: SGHVS, FQNEAQ. The CDR3 loop spans 14 amino acids. J lost 4 bases, V lost 9 bases, and 7 bases had no gene match. Here the CDR3 reads CASKAGGSADTQYF. The CDR3 nucleotides read TGTGCCAGTAAAGCGGGAGGGTCGGCAGATACGCAGTATTTT.

The V call is TRBV11-2, the J call TRBJ1-2; D is ambiguous. Germline loops: CDR1 SGHAT, CDR2 FQNNGV. The CDR3 contains 15 residues. V gave up 5 bases and J gave up 2 bases, with 15 bases separating them. In nucleotides, the CDR3 is TGTGCCAGCAGCCTAGGGATGGCCCTAAACTATGGCTACACCTTC. Translated, it gives CASSLGMALNYGYTF.

This clonotype was observed a handful of times. The chain employs TRBV28 and TRBJ2-3; D unresolved. Germline values: CDR1 MDHEN, CDR2 SYDVKM. The CDR3 spans 16 residues. V lost 6 bases to trimming and J lost 0 bases, with 16 bases between them. The CDR3 protein is CASSKSRRSSTDTQYF. In DNA, the CDR3 is TGTGCCAGCAGCAAGAGCCGCAGATCTAGCACAGATACGCAGTATTTT.

In this sample, this clonotype turned up a few times. The V call is TRBV2, the J call TRBJ2-3, with D perhaps TRBD2 (5 bases). CDR1 is SNHLY and CDR2 is FYNNEI in the germline V gene. The CDR3 is 15 amino acids. The V and J ends lost 3 bases and 1 base respectively, with 11 bases between them. The CDR3 sequence: CASSDEGVGTDTQYF. The DNA of the CDR3 is TGTGCCAGCAGTGATGAGGGCGTGGGCACAGATACGCAGTATTTT.

This clonotype was detected only a few times. The gene calls are TRBV5-1 and TRBJ1-4, with TRBD1 matching over 8 bases. Germline V lookup: CDR1 SGHRS, CDR2 YFSETQ. The V and J ends lost 0 bases and 0 bases, in that order; junction bases with no gene match: 4. The CDR3 has 17 amino acids. The CDR3 is CASSLDRGVATNEKLFF. The CDR3 DNA sequence: TGCGCCAGCAGCTTGGACAGGGGGGTTGCAACTAATGAAAAACTGTTTTTT. Full variable domain (outside the CDR3, taken from reference TRBV5-1 and TRBJ1-4): KAGVTQTPRYLIKTRGQQVTLSCSPISGHRSVSWYQQTPGQGLQFLFEYFSETQRNKGNFPGRFSGRQFSNSRSEMNVSTLELGDSALYLCASSLDRGVATNEKLFFGSGTQLSVL.

This clonotype was seen a handful of times. The chain links TRBV15 to TRBJ2-1, with D unclear. CDR1 is LNHNV, CDR2 YYDKDF, per germline (reference sequence). Trimming cost V 1 base and J 3 bases, with 4 bases left between them. The CDR3 has 13 residues. CDR3 in DNA: TGTGCCACCAGCAGAGTTAGCTACAATGAGCAGTTCTTC. Translating gives CATSRVSYNEQFF.

This clonotype was seen many times. V usage is TRBV3-1 and J usage is TRBJ2-6, with 12 nucleotides matching TRBD2. With V trimmed by 4 bases and J by 0 bases, 4 bases remained unmatched. This CDR3 is 18 amino acids long. Germline CDR1 reads LGHDT; CDR2 reads YNNKEL (reference sequence). CDR3 sequence reads: CASSPGLAGLSGANVLTF. DNA for the CDR3: TGTGCCAGCAGCCCTGGACTAGCGGGGCTCTCTGGGGCCAACGTCCTGACTTTC.

The chain carries TRBV20-1 and TRBJ2-5, with 8 positions matching TRBD1. Trimming took 5 bases from V and 4 from J; bases not matched to a gene: 12. This CDR3 is built from 15 residues. CDR1 is DFQATT, CDR2 SNEGSKA, per germline (reference sequence). DNA of the CDR3: TGCAGTGCTCCGGGGGCGGCAGGGGGCTTAGAGACCCAGTACTTC. Its translation is CSAPGAAGGLETQYF.

The chain couples TRBV28 to TRBJ2-5; D not resolved. Germline assignment: CDR1 MDHEN and CDR2 SYDVKM. This CDR3 region has 14 residues. Trimming pared 6 bases from V and 2 bases from J, leaving 13 bases between. In DNA, the CDR3 is TGTGCCAGCAGGGTCTATCCCGCGCAAGAGACCCAGTACTTC. It specifies CASRVYPAQETQYF. Filled out from reference TRBV28 and TRBJ2-5, the complete variable domain reads DVKVTQSSRYLVKRTGEKVFLECVQDMDHENMFWYRQDPGLGLRLIYFSYDVKMKEKGDIPEGYSVSREKKERFSLILESASTNQTSMYLCASRVYPAQETQYFGPGTRLLVL.

This clonotype was seen many times. The chain couples TRBV5-1 to TRBJ1-4; TRBD1 might be the D (5 bases). CDR3 size: 15 residues. The germline gives CDR1 SGHRS, CDR2 YFSETQ. The V gene lost 2 bases and the J gene lost 8 bases, with 16 bases spanning the gap. CDR3 in DNA: TGCGCCAGCAGCTTAAATTACGCCGGGGACGAAAAACTGTTTTTT. Encoded protein: CASSLNYAGDEKLFF.

J is TRBJ2-5 and V is TRBV5-1, with 8 bases aligning to TRBD1. V was pared by 3 bases and J by 0 bases, with 13 bases of the junction left unmatched. The CDR3 loop spans 18 amino acids. Per the germline V gene, CDR1 is SGHRS and CDR2 is YFSETQ. CDR3 amino acids: CASSSPGTGSKYQETQYF. As DNA, the CDR3 is TGCGCCAGCAGCTCACCCGGGACAGGATCGAAGTACCAAGAGACCCAGTACTTC.

This sequence joins TRBV20-1 and TRBJ2-5; no clear D. Germline-derived CDR1 and CDR2 are DFQATT and SNEGSKA (reference sequence). Deletions cut 1 base from V and 0 bases from J, with 6 bases between. The CDR3 spans 13 residues. CDR3 sequence: CSARGQYQETQYF. CDR3 bases: TGCAGTGCTAGAGGGCAGTACCAAGAGACCCAGTACTTC.

The chain carries TRBV3-1 and TRBJ2-3, with TRBD2 identical over 9 bases. There are 19 residues in the CDR3. Trimming removed 5 bases from V and 0 bases from J; junction bases left unmatched: 15. Germline CDR1 is LGHDT and CDR2 is YNNKEL (reference sequence). This CDR3 is CASSYQTSGVYTSTDTQYF. The CDR3 nucleotides read TGTGCCAGCAGCTATCAGACTAGCGGAGTTTACACTAGCACAGATACGCAGTATTTT.

This clonotype appeared a few times. The chain joins TRBV5-8 to TRBJ2-3; D assignment may be TRBD1 or TRBD2 (5 bases each). V shed 2 bases and J shed 0 bases, with 16 bases lying between them. The CDR3 totals 17 residues. Germline V lookup: CDR1 SGHTS, CDR2 YDEGEE. The CDR3 DNA reads as TGTGCCAGCAGCTTCGGGGACCAATCCCTTAGCACAGATACGCAGTATTTT. Protein sequence: CASSFGDQSLSTDTQYF.

The rearrangement uses TRBV5-1 and TRBJ1-5; no clear D. The CDR3 covers 13 residues. CDR1 is SGHRS and CDR2 is YFSETQ in the germline V gene. V dropped 5 bases and J dropped 7 bases, with 13 bases sitting between them. The CDR3 spells CASSRGVGQPQHF. The CDR3 DNA reads as TGCGCCAGCAGTCGTGGGGTAGGCCAGCCCCAGCATTTT. The variable domain in full, completed from reference TRBV5-1 and TRBJ1-5, reads KAGVTQTPRYLIKTRGQQVTLSCSPISGHRSVSWYQQTPGQGLQFLFEYFSETQRNKGNFPGRFSGRQFSNSRSEMNVSTLELGDSALYLCASSRGVGQPQHFGDGTRLSIL.

This clonotype was picked up many times. The chain couples TRBV5-1 to TRBJ2-2, with D perhaps TRBD1 or TRBD2 (5 bases each). V shed 4 bases and J shed 6 bases, with 16 bases lying between them. The germline V gene encodes CDR1 SGHRS and CDR2 YFSETQ. The CDR3 is made up of 15 amino acids. CDR3 coding DNA: TGCGCCAGCAGCGGGGCCCGACTACAGCCCGGGGAGCTGTTTTTT. Translation: CASSGARLQPGELFF. Using reference TRBV5-1 and TRBJ2-2 for the parts outside the CDR3, the full variable domain is KAGVTQTPRYLIKTRGQQVTLSCSPISGHRSVSWYQQTPGQGLQFLFEYFSETQRNKGNFPGRFSGRQFSNSRSEMNVSTLELGDSALYLCASSGARLQPGELFFGEGSRLTVL.

The J gene is TRBJ2-3, the V gene TRBV20-1; 8 nucleotides line up with TRBD1. Germline V gene sequence: CDR1 DFQATT, CDR2 SNEGSKA (reference sequence). Losses at the gene ends were 5 bases for V and 6 bases for J; bases not matched to a gene: 22. This CDR3 spans 18 amino acids. The CDR3 DNA is TGCAGTGCTCCGGTACCTCCCGGACAGGGAATGACGGTGGATACGCAGTATTTT. Amino acid sequence: CSAPVPPGQGMTVDTQYF.

This clonotype was seen at least ten times. The chain has TRBV10-3 and TRBJ2-2, with D unresolved. Germline-derived CDR1 and CDR2 are ENHRY and SYGVKD. The CDR3 spans 16 residues. The V and J ends lost 6 bases and 0 bases respectively, with 14 bases between them. The CDR3 protein is CAIRPTFTANTGELFF. The CDR3 DNA reads as TGTGCCATCAGGCCGACATTTACCGCGAACACCGGGGAGCTGTTTTTT.

In its sample, this clonotype was seen a few times. The chain carries TRBV5-1 and TRBJ2-1; D gene unclear. From germline, CDR1 is SGHRS and CDR2 YFSETQ. The length of the CDR3 is 12 residues. Trimming pared 5 bases from V and 8 bases from J, leaving 11 bases between. Written as DNA, the CDR3 is TGCGCCAGCAGTAGGTGGAGCGATGAGCAGTTCTTC. It specifies CASSRWSDEQFF.

This clonotype was seen a few times. The gene calls are TRBV4-1 and TRBJ2-1; TRBD2 matches at 8 bases. Unmatched junction bases numbered 27, after V lost 4 bases and J lost 7 bases. This CDR3 spans 21 amino acids. Germline-derived CDR1 and CDR2 are MGHRA and YSYEKL. DNA for the CDR3: TGCGCCAGCAGCCTTAGCCTTATGGCTAGCGGGCCCAAACGGAACTGTAATGAGCAGTTCTTC. It is translated as CASSLSLMASGPKRNCNEQFF.

This clonotype turned up a few times. J is TRBJ2-3 and V is TRBV5-1; a possible D gene is TRBD2 (6 bases). From germline, CDR1 is SGHRS and CDR2 YFSETQ. Trimming left V 5 bases short and J 4 bases short, with 11 bases between. This CDR3 region has 13 residues. CDR3 bases: TGCGCCAGCAGGCGGGGAAGCTCAGATACGCAGTATTTT. Amino acids: CASRRGSSDTQYF. Looking up the rest from reference TRBV5-1 and TRBJ2-3 gives the full variable domain: KAGVTQTPRYLIKTRGQQVTLSCSPISGHRSVSWYQQTPGQGLQFLFEYFSETQRNKGNFPGRFSGRQFSNSRSEMNVSTLELGDSALYLCASRRGSSDTQYFGPGTRLTVL.

The chain uses TRBV6-1 and TRBJ2-1, with 16 bases matching TRBD2. CDR3 length: 19 amino acids. In germline, CDR1 is MNHNS, CDR2 SASEGT. V lost 5 bases, J lost 3 bases, and 10 bases stayed unmatched. The CDR3 DNA is TGTGCCAGCAGTCGCAGGGGGGGACTAGCGGGAGGGTTCTACAATGAGCAGTTCTTC. It yields the protein CASSRRGGLAGGFYNEQFF.

The J gene is TRBJ1-2, the V gene TRBV20-1; TRBD1 matches 9 bases. CDR1 DFQATT and CDR2 SNEGSKA come from the germline V gene (reference sequence). With V trimmed by 6 bases and J by 14 bases, 4 bases remained unmatched. CDR3 length: 9 residues. The chain's CDR3 is CSAGQGGTF. CDR3 DNA: TGCAGTGCGGGACAGGGCGGGACCTTC.

This clonotype was seen a few times. The chain combines TRBV24-1 with TRBJ2-4, with TRBD1 matching over 7 bases. CDR3 length equals 15 residues. Germline loops: CDR1 KGHDR, CDR2 SFDVKD. J was trimmed by 1 base and V by 4 bases; bases with no gene match: 3. The CDR3 DNA reads TGTGCCACCAGTGACAAGGACAGGGCCAAAAACATTCAGTACTTC. Its protein is CATSDKDRAKNIQYF.

This clonotype was seen a handful of times. This rearrangement joins TRBV10-3 to TRBJ2-5; D gene unclear. V was clipped by 3 bases and J by 7 bases, with 15 bases between them. The CDR3 runs to 14 residues. Germline V gives CDR1 ENHRY, CDR2 SYGVKD. For the CDR3, the DNA is TGTGCCATCAGTGACTTTGCGGCGCCCGGGACCCAGTACTTC. Encoded protein: CAISDFAAPGTQYF.

The chain's CDR3 is CASSQEGGGSKLAKNIQYF. The CDR3 DNA is TGCGCCAGCAGCCAAGAAGGCGGGGGTTCTAAACTAGCCAAAAACATTCAGTACTTC. The rearrangement links TRBV4-1 to TRBJ2-4; 7 bases are shared with TRBD2. Trimming took 0 bases from V and 0 from J; bases not matched to a gene: 11. Germline V CDR1 and CDR2: MGHRA, YSYEKL. The CDR3 is 19 residues long.

CDR3 sequence reads: CASSLANWASPQYF. CDR3 sequence (DNA): TGTGCCAGCAGCTTAGCGAATTGGGCTAGCCCGCAGTATTTT. The chain uses TRBV7-8 and TRBJ2-3, with D possibly TRBD2 on 5 matching bases. The ends were cut back, 0 bases at V and 10 bases at J, with 14 bases in the middle. Germline CDR1 SGHVS, CDR2 FQNEAQ. This CDR3 contains 14 residues.

This clonotype turned up a few times. V usage is TRBV20-1 and J usage is TRBJ2-1; TRBD2 agrees at 7 bases. CDR3 length: 17 residues. With V trimmed by 6 bases and J by 0 bases, 14 bases remained unmatched. Germline V CDR1 and CDR2: DFQATT, SNEGSKA (reference sequence). CDR3: CSAGGGGGFSSYNEQFF. The DNA for the CDR3 is TGCAGTGCCGGCGGGGGTGGAGGCTTTTCCTCCTACAATGAGCAGTTCTTC.

The gene calls are TRBV29-1 and TRBJ2-1; no reliable D call. V lost 1 base, J lost 0 bases, and 10 bases lay in between. The V gene's germline CDR1 is SQVTM and CDR2 ANQGSEA. CDR3 length: 15 amino acids. CDR3 in amino acids: CSVEGKSSSYNEQFF. CDR3 DNA sequence: TGCAGCGTTGAAGGCAAATCCAGCTCCTACAATGAGCAGTTCTTC.